One sample yielded the 26 T cell receptor beta chains listed below, sequenced in a study of cytomegalovirus exposure and HLA in healthy donors. Primers for the PCR totalled 60 Vbeta and 13 Jbeta. Using immunoSEQ multiplex PCR, the repertoire was profiled, and TCRdb retains in-frame clones only, with some absent. The sample contains approximately 44,000 clones, approximately 86% of which appear only once. The specimen was PBMCs. All receptors derive from a woman aged 40-49 years in good health and CMV-seropositive.

The J gene is TRBJ2-7, the V gene TRBV5-1; tentative D call: TRBD1 (6 bases). V lost 0 bases and J lost 7, with 14 bases in between. From germline, CDR1 is SGHRS and CDR2 YFSETQ. The CDR3 has 14 residues. This CDR3 reads CASSLGQAFGEQYF. The CDR3 bases are TGCGCCAGCAGCTTGGGACAGGCTTTTGGGGAGCAGTACTTC. The variable domain in full, with the rest retrieved from reference TRBV5-1 and TRBJ2-7, is KAGVTQTPRYLIKTRGQQVTLSCSPISGHRSVSWYQQTPGQGLQFLFEYFSETQRNKGNFPGRFSGRQFSNSRSEMNVSTLELGDSALYLCASSLGQAFGEQYFGPGTRLTVT.

The rearrangement links TRBV18 to TRBJ1-1, with 7 bases identical to TRBD1. Germline loops: CDR1 KGHSH, CDR2 LQKENI. V shed 3 bases, J shed 4 bases, and the junction held 2 bases outside the gene matches. The CDR3 has 13 amino acids. CDR3 DNA: TGTGCCAGCTCACCTTCAGGGGGCACTGAAGCTTTCTTT. Translating it yields CASSPSGGTEAFF.

V and J are TRBV6-1 and TRBJ1-4; D gene ambiguous. Germline values: CDR1 MNHNS, CDR2 SASEGT. Deletions cut 2 bases from V and 4 bases from J, with 11 bases between. The CDR3 sequence is 15 residues long. CDR3 sequence reads: CASSETAQLNEKLFF. The CDR3 nucleotides read TGTGCCAGCAGTGAAACAGCACAACTTAATGAAAAACTGTTTTTT.

This chain links TRBV5-1 with TRBJ1-1; no clear D. The CDR3 runs 14 residues. From germline, CDR1 is SGHRS and CDR2 YFSETQ. Deletions cut 5 bases from V and 3 bases from J, with 14 bases between. CDR3 in amino acids: CASRRDTGDTEAFF. The CDR3 coding sequence is TGCGCCAGCAGGCGTGACACCGGGGACACTGAAGCTTTCTTT.

This chain links TRBV7-6 with TRBJ1-3; unclear D gene. The CDR3 totals 15 residues. V was shortened by 4 bases and J by 0 bases, with 10 bases between the two germline ends. CDR1 is SGHVS, CDR2 FNYEAQ, per germline. This chain's CDR3 is CASSYQPSSGNTIYF. The CDR3 DNA reads as TGTGCCAGCAGCTACCAACCGAGCTCTGGAAACACCATATATTTT. Full variable domain (missing parts from reference TRBV7-6 and TRBJ1-3): GAGVSQSPRYKVTKRGQDVALRCDPISGHVSLYWYRQALGQGPEFLTYFNYEAQQDKSGLPNDRFSAERPEGSISTLTIQRTEQRDSAMYRCASSYQPSSGNTIYFGEGSWLTVV.

The J gene is TRBJ2-1, the V gene TRBV2; TRBD1 aligns across 7 bases. V trimming: 3 bases; J trimming: 4 bases; junction bases outside the gene matches: 3. This CDR3 is built from 14 residues. The V gene's germline CDR1 is SNHLY and CDR2 FYNNEI. For the CDR3, the DNA is TGTGCCAGCAGTGAGTGGGACAGTTACAATGAGCAGTTCTTC. This translates into CASSEWDSYNEQFF.

The chain couples TRBV18 to TRBJ2-1; possibly TRBD2 for D (6 bases). The CDR3 is 15 residues long. Germline V gives CDR1 KGHSH, CDR2 LQKENI. V was trimmed by 4 bases and J by 5 bases, leaving 15 bases between them. The CDR3 loop is CASSLAGGPNNEQFF. The CDR3 nucleotides are TGTGCCAGCTCACTCGCCGGGGGACCGAACAATGAGCAGTTCTTC.

This chain connects TRBV6-5 to TRBJ1-4; 10 nucleotides match TRBD1. Trimming at V came to 6 bases and at J to 7 bases, leaving 8 bases not matched to a gene. CDR1 MNHEY and CDR2 SVGAGI come from the germline V gene. This CDR3 contains 15 residues. The CDR3 nucleotides are TGTGCCAGCAGATCTAGGACAGGGGGAGCTGAAAAACTGTTTTTT. Its protein product is CASRSRTGGAEKLFF.

V and J are TRBV7-3 and TRBJ2-6, with a possible D match to TRBD2 (5 bases). Deletions cut 1 base from V and 0 bases from J, with 10 bases between. The CDR3 has 17 amino acids. Germline V gene sequence: CDR1 SGHTA, CDR2 FQGTGA. CDR3 protein: CASSLSGGYSGANVLTF. The CDR3 nucleotides read TGTGCCAGCAGCTTAAGTGGAGGATACTCTGGGGCCAACGTCCTGACTTTC.

The chain links TRBV5-8 to TRBJ1-5; D remains ambiguous. Germline assignment: CDR1 SGHTS and CDR2 YDEGEE. The CDR3 is made up of 17 amino acids. V was shortened by 4 bases and J by 3 bases, with 20 bases between the two germline ends. CDR3 sequence reads: CASSGYSGNSPNQPQHF. The CDR3 DNA sequence: TGTGCCAGCAGCGGCTACTCCGGGAACTCCCCCAATCAGCCCCAGCATTTT. The full variable domain, its missing parts supplied by reference TRBV5-8 and TRBJ1-5, is EAGVTQSPTHLIKTRGQQATLRCSPISGHTSVYWYQQALGLGLQFLLWYDEGEERNRGNFPPRFSGRQFPNYSSELNVNALELEDSALYLCASSGYSGNSPNQPQHFGDGTRLSIL.

This chain connects TRBV10-3 to TRBJ2-3; 8 bases are a match to TRBD1. The germline gives CDR1 ENHRY, CDR2 SYGVKD. The J segment lost 3 bases and the V segment lost 11 bases, leaving 10 bases of the junction unmatched. There are 14 residues in the CDR3. The CDR3 reads CAARGPRPTDTQYF. The CDR3 coding sequence is TGTGCCGCCAGGGGGCCGCGACCGACAGATACGCAGTATTTT.

The chain combines TRBV5-6 with TRBJ2-3; possibly TRBD1 for D (6 bases). Germline V gene lookup returns CDR1 SGHDT and CDR2 YYEEEE. The CDR3 runs to 17 residues. V was trimmed by 2 bases and J by 0 bases, leaving 16 bases between them. The CDR3 nucleotides read TGTGCCAGCAGCTTTCCACAGACAGGAGTTAGCACAGATACGCAGTATTTT. Its protein is CASSFPQTGVSTDTQYF.

The chain joins TRBV29-1 to TRBJ2-3; D unclear. Germline V CDR1 and CDR2: SQVTM, ANQGSEA. Trimming removed 5 bases from V and 2 bases from J, with 8 bases in between. The CDR3 is 12 residues long. The CDR3 coding sequence is TGCAGCGTTCTTACAGACACAGATACGCAGTATTTT. This sequence encodes CSVLTDTDTQYF.

For the CDR3, the DNA is TGTGCCAGCAGCCGAGGGACAGGGGACATAACTAACTATGGCTACACCTTC. This encodes CASSRGTGDITNYGYTF. The rearrangement uses TRBV5-4 and TRBJ1-2, with 10 bases fitting TRBD1. CDR3 length: 17 amino acids. V was clipped by 4 bases and J by 0 bases; unmatched bases: 9. Germline V gene sequence: CDR1 SGHNT, CDR2 YYREEE (reference sequence).

The V call is TRBV2, the J call TRBJ1-5; D perhaps matches TRBD1 (6 bases). V dropped 8 bases and J dropped 4 bases, with 18 bases sitting between them. Looked up from germline, CDR1 is SNHLY and CDR2 is FYNNEI. The CDR3 sequence is 15 residues long. CDR3 bases: TGTGCCAGCCGGTACAGGGAGGGCGATAATCAGCCCCAGCATTTT. Translated, it gives CASRYREGDNQPQHF.

This rearrangement joins TRBV29-1 to TRBJ2-3; tentative D call: TRBD2 (6 bases). The CDR3 length is 14 residues. Trimming left V 6 bases short and J 2 bases short, with 15 bases between. Germline values: CDR1 SQVTM, CDR2 ANQGSEA. This CDR3 is CSVAPSDYTDTQYF. CDR3 nucleotide sequence: TGCAGCGTCGCCCCTAGCGACTACACAGATACGCAGTATTTT.

J is TRBJ2-7 and V is TRBV29-1, with D unclear. The CDR3 runs 10 residues. Germline V lookup: CDR1 SQVTM, CDR2 ANQGSEA. The V end was cut by 6 bases, the J end by 3 bases, with 6 bases between. Here the CDR3 reads CSVLDYEQYF. The CDR3 bases are TGCAGCGTGCTAGACTACGAGCAGTACTTC.

This clone was recorded only once. This chain connects TRBV19 to TRBJ1-1; 7 bases agree with TRBD1. The CDR3 consists of 15 residues. Germline lookup yields CDR1 LNHDA and CDR2 SQIVND (reference sequence). V lost 3 bases and J lost 8; bases outside the gene matches: 12. CDR3 coding DNA: TGTGCCAGTAGTATTAGGACAGGTCCTTGGGAGGAAGCTTTCTTT. Encoded protein: CASSIRTGPWEEAFF.

Here the CDR3 DNA reads TGTGCCAGCAGTAAAAATGGACAGGGAGTAGATACGCAGTATTTT. It yields the protein CASSKNGQGVDTQYF. The chain links TRBV21-1 to TRBJ2-3; the D call of TRBD1 is as the table states it, not checked on the DNA. TRBV21-1 corresponds to a pseudogene. This CDR3 has 15 residues.

On this clone: One end of the junction is discordant with germline, which a read error may explain. V usage is TRBV9 and J usage is TRBJ1-2, with TRBD1 matching over 7 bases. The CDR3 sequence is 10 residues long. Germline lookup yields CDR1 SGDLS and CDR2 YYNGEE. CDR3 loop: CASSRGTAAF. DNA of the CDR3: TGTGCCAGCAGCAGAGGGACAGCCGCCTTC.

V is TRBV6-5 and J is TRBJ2-5, with 9 bases aligning to TRBD2. Looked up from germline, CDR1 is MNHEY and CDR2 is SVGAGI. This CDR3 has 15 residues. The V segment lost 2 bases and the J segment 4 bases; nucleotides outside the gene matches: 5. DNA for the CDR3: TGTGCCAGCAGTTACCGGCGGGGGGGCCTAGAGACCCAGTACTTC. This codes for CASSYRRGGLETQYF.

J is TRBJ2-7 and V is TRBV7-9; 9 bases are a match to TRBD2. The CDR3 covers 14 residues. The V gene end was trimmed by 1 base and the J gene end by 2 bases; junction bases not matched to a gene: 0. Per germline, CDR1 SEHNR and CDR2 FQNEAQ (reference sequence). DNA for the CDR3: TGTGCCAGCAGCTTAGGCGGGGGGGCCTACGAGCAGTACTTC. It translates to CASSLGGGAYEQYF.

This chain connects TRBV18 to TRBJ2-7; maybe TRBD1 (5 bases). The V gene's germline CDR1 is KGHSH and CDR2 LQKENI. V was trimmed by 3 bases and J by 5 bases, leaving 11 bases between them. The CDR3 has 13 amino acids. This CDR3 is CASSPPHRNEQYF. Written as DNA, the CDR3 is TGTGCCAGCTCACCGCCCCACAGGAACGAGCAGTACTTC.

The genes are TRBV6-6 and TRBJ1-2; TRBD1 matches at 7 bases. Germline V lookup: CDR1 MNHNY, CDR2 SVGAGI (reference sequence). V was clipped by 6 bases and J by 12 bases; unmatched bases: 19. The CDR3 spans 15 residues. The CDR3 reads CASRSVGTALWGDTF. DNA for the CDR3: TGTGCCAGCAGAAGTGTGGGGACAGCCCTCTGGGGTGACACCTTC.

This clone was found a few times. The rearrangement uses TRBV28 and TRBJ1-2; D is perhaps TRBD1 (6 bases). V lost 7 bases and J lost 4, with 13 bases in between. In germline, CDR1 is MDHEN, CDR2 SYDVKM. The CDR3 runs to 13 residues. The CDR3: CASTSGTSYGYTF. The CDR3 DNA sequence: TGTGCCAGCACCTCCGGGACATCCTATGGCTACACCTTC.

The CDR3 sequence is CASSSEGAYEQFF. CDR3 nucleotide sequence: TGTGCCAGCAGTTCGGAAGGGGCTTATGAGCAGTTCTTC. The rearrangement joins TRBV27 to TRBJ2-1; D is possibly TRBD1 (5 bases). The length of the CDR3 is 13 residues. Germline CDR1 is MNHEY and CDR2 is SMNVEV (reference sequence). V lost 4 bases to trimming and J lost 8 bases, with 12 bases between them.